Listed below are T cell receptor beta chains from one sample, sequenced in a study of T cell repertoires in ileal Crohn's disease. Clones were read by immunoSEQ multiplex PCR, and TCRdb kept only the in-frame ones, dropping some. This table holds fewer than 5,000 clones, 74% found once. Material for sequencing was ileal tissue. The receptors come from an adult with Crohn's disease. Each CDR3 is given with its conserved first and last residue. The D gene is left open where the match is weak. Not all rows give a size; the values are once, few, many and, for expanded clones, a class.

j_call	d_call	v_call	clone_size	cdr3_aa	cdr3_nt
TRBJ2-1	TRBD2	TRBV10-3	-	CAISPGGPVDEQFF	TGTGCCATCAGTCCGGGGGGGCCTGTAGATGAGCAGTTCTTC
TRBJ2-5	-	TRBV7-9	-	CASSPQGGGAWETQYF	TGTGCCAGCAGCCCCCAGGGTGGGGGGGCGTGGGAGACCCAGTACTTC
TRBJ2-7	-	TRBV6-6	-	CASRDTNYEQYF	TGTGCCAGCAGGGACACCAACTACGAGCAGTACTTC
TRBJ2-7	-	TRBV19	-	CASPRTEAYEQYF	TGTGCCAGCCCGAGGACGGAGGCCTACGAGCAGTACTTC
TRBJ1-1	-	TRBV7-9	few	CASSPPRGVNTEAFF	TGTGCCAGCAGCCCCCCGCGGGGAGTGAACACTGAAGCTTTCTTT
TRBJ1-1	TRBD1	TRBV30	-	CAWNLAGGEAFF	TGTGCCTGGAACCTAGCAGGGGGTGAAGCTTTCTTT
TRBJ1-6	-	TRBV6-5	-	CASSYGQGSYNSPLHF	TGTGCCAGCAGTTACGGGCAGGGCTCCTATAATTCACCCCTCCACTTT
TRBJ2-7	-	TRBV30	large	CAWSVLGDEQYF	TGTGCCTGGAGTGTCTTAGGGGACGAGCAGTACTTC
TRBJ2-2	TRBD2	TRBV5-1	once	CASSPTSGALTGELFF	TGCGCCAGCAGCCCGACTAGCGGGGCCCTCACCGGGGAGCTGTTTTTT
TRBJ2-5	TRBD1	TRBV5-6	-	CASSLGPTGGMGETQYF	TGTGCCAGCAGCTTGGGGCCGACAGGGGGCATGGGAGAGACCCAGTACTTC
TRBJ1-5	-	TRBV11-2	-	CASSFSRDQPQHF	TGTGCCAGCAGCTTTTCTCGGGATCAGCCCCAGCATTTT
TRBJ1-1	-	TRBV5-1	-	CASSLQGLDTEAFF	TGCGCCAGCAGCTTGCAGGGGTTGGACACTGAAGCTTTCTTT
TRBJ2-6	-	TRBV2	-	CARGGLGSGANVLTF	TGTGCCAGAGGGGGTCTAGGGTCTGGGGCCAACGTCCTGACTTTC
TRBJ2-1	TRBD2	TRBV28	-	CASSPSGGHYNEQFF	TGTGCCAGCAGCCCCAGCGGGGGGCACTACAATGAGCAGTTCTTC
TRBJ2-1	-	TRBV6-5	-	CASSYSYRTDNEQFF	TGTGCCAGCAGTTACTCGTACAGGACAGACAATGAGCAGTTCTTC
TRBJ2-2	-	TRBV12-5	once	CASGLVRESTGELFF	TGTGCTAGTGGTTTGGTGAGAGAGTCCACCGGGGAGCTGTTTTTT
TRBJ1-1	TRBD1	TRBV19	-	CASSTGQVSTEAFF	TGTGCCAGTAGTACCGGACAGGTTAGCACTGAAGCTTTCTTT
TRBJ1-1	-	TRBV7-2	-	CASSSGMVTEAFF	TGTGCCAGCAGCTCAGGGATGGTCACTGAAGCTTTCTTT